Below, one T cell receptor (beta chain) is given with its context. Sequencing used immunoSEQ multiplex PCR; TCRdb keeps in-frame clones, though not all of them. The data show around 68,000 clones, 70% to 85% seen once. The V gene's germline CDR1 is SGHTA and CDR2 FQGNSA. V lost 1 base and J 6 bases, leaving 13 bases between the germline ends. The CDR3 consists of 14 residues. The data stem from a study of blood T cell repertoires in COVID-19. The wider study: The origin of the acute and convalescent COVID-19 samples was the United States, Italy and Spain. In each case, the material was cDNA or gDNA derived from T cells, B-cell-depleted T cells, or PBMCs.

The specimen sequenced was peripheral blood. The TCR sequence derives from a man older than 75 with active COVID-19. The chain recombines TRBV7-2 with TRBJ2-7; a possible D gene is TRBD2 (6 bases). The CDR3, as DNA: TGTGCCAGCAGCTTAGTTCCCCTGGGGGGCGAGCAGTACTTC. Amino acid sequence: CASSLVPLGGEQYF.